The 18 T cell receptor beta chains below all came from one sample that was sequenced in a study of CD8 T cells in Susac syndrome. The RNA input was about 0.5 to 1 ug, and it was reverse transcribed with random hexamers. TCRdb itself ran the immunoSEQ multiplex PCR reads through MiXCR, one entry per CDR3 protein. The sample has a few hundred thousand distinct CDR3 sequences, approximately 95% seen once. The specimen sequenced was CD4+ T cells from PBMCs. Receptor source: a human donor with multiple sclerosis.

The rearrangement links TRBV14 to TRBJ1-2, with a possible D match to TRBD1 (5 bases). The V end was cut by 2 bases, the J end by 5 bases, with 6 bases between. Germline V gives CDR1 SGHDN, CDR2 FVKESK. The length of the CDR3 is 12 residues. The CDR3, as DNA: TGTGCCAGCAGCCAACCAGGGTATGGCTACACCTTC. It codes for CASSQPGYGYTF.

The genes are TRBV12-3 or TRBV12-4 and TRBJ2-1; no clear D gene. Trimming removed 3 bases from V and 5 bases from J, with 8 bases in between. The CDR3 is 13 residues long. CDR3 sequence (DNA): TGTGCCAGCAGTTTGGGGTACCACAATGAGCAGTTCTTC. Its translation: CASSLGYHNEQFF.

The chain links TRBV30 to TRBJ1-5, with 8 positions matching TRBD1. The CDR3 is made up of 14 amino acids. The trim removed 0 bases at V and 6 bases at J, leaving 4 bases unmatched. Per germline, CDR1 GTSNPN and CDR2 SVGIG (reference sequence). CDR3 sequence: CAWSVQGAGQPQHF. In DNA, the CDR3 is TGTGCCTGGAGTGTCCAGGGGGCTGGTCAGCCCCAGCATTTT.

The chain employs TRBV29-1 and TRBJ2-7, with D possibly being TRBD1 (5 bases). Per the germline V gene, CDR1 is SQVTM and CDR2 is ANQGSEA. The ends were cut back, 6 bases at V and 3 bases at J, with 15 bases in the middle. The CDR3 sequence is 13 residues long. The CDR3 region has the DNA TGCAGCGTCCTCCAGGGTACCGGCTACGAGCAGTACTTC. Translation: CSVLQGTGYEQYF.

The V call is TRBV20-1, the J call TRBJ1-2; 8 positions agree with TRBD1. This CDR3 comprises 14 residues. The J segment lost 0 bases and the V segment lost 5 bases, leaving 5 bases of the junction unmatched. Germline V gives CDR1 DFQATT, CDR2 SNEGSKA (reference sequence). The CDR3 DNA follows: TGCAGTGCTGGAGGGACAGGAGCTAACTATGGCTACACCTTC. It yields the protein CSAGGTGANYGYTF.

This chain links TRBV3-1 with TRBJ1-4; D gene ambiguous. The CDR3 totals 11 residues. Deletions cut 6 bases from V and 7 bases from J, with 6 bases between. Germline V CDR1 and CDR2: LGHDT, YNNKEL (reference sequence). CDR3 DNA: TGTGCCAGCAGAAATGGTGAAAAACTGTTTTTT. This translates into CASRNGEKLFF.

The genes are TRBV12-3 or TRBV12-4 and TRBJ1-1, with D unclear. V was shortened by 3 bases and J by 3 bases, with 5 bases between the two germline ends. The CDR3 is made up of 12 amino acids. The CDR3 loop reads CASSLVDTEAFF. The CDR3 DNA reads TGTGCCAGCAGTTTGGTGGACACTGAAGCTTTCTTT.

J is TRBJ1-1 and V is TRBV20-1; TRBD1 aligns across 10 bases. With 4 bases clipped from V and 5 bases from J, the junction kept 7 bases outside the gene matches. Germline V gives CDR1 DFQATT, CDR2 SNEGSKA (reference sequence). This CDR3 spans 14 amino acids. The CDR3 here is CSATRQGAGTEAFF. The CDR3 DNA follows: TGCAGTGCTACTAGACAGGGGGCTGGGACTGAAGCTTTCTTT.

The rearrangement joins TRBV29-1 to TRBJ2-3, with TRBD2 identical over 9 bases. Germline V gives CDR1 SQVTM, CDR2 ANQGSEA. The V and J ends lost 4 bases and 0 bases, in that order; junction bases with no gene match: 2. CDR3 size: 14 residues. CDR3 amino acids: CSVGGLASTDTQYF. CDR3 nucleotides: TGCAGCGTTGGGGGACTAGCTAGCACAGATACGCAGTATTTT.

The chain carries TRBV30 and TRBJ2-5; the match to TRBD1 covers 7 bases. The CDR3 extends over 13 amino acids. V trimming: 4 bases; J trimming: 4 bases; junction bases outside the gene matches: 6. The V gene's germline CDR1 is GTSNPN and CDR2 SVGIG (reference sequence). CDR3 sequence (DNA): TGTGCCTGGACAGCCGGGACAGCAGAGACCCAGTACTTC. It translates to CAWTAGTAETQYF.

The chain uses TRBV12-3 or TRBV12-4 and TRBJ1-1, with D unresolved. Trimming pared 5 bases from V and 6 bases from J, leaving 13 bases between. The CDR3 length is 13 residues. The CDR3 region is CASSPGGGPEAFF. CDR3 nucleotide sequence: TGTGCCAGCAGTCCCGGTGGTGGCCCTGAAGCTTTCTTT.

V and J are TRBV7-9 and TRBJ2-1, with 7 bases matching TRBD1. The CDR3 runs to 12 residues. Germline CDR1 SEHNR, CDR2 FQNEAQ (reference sequence). The junction had 6 bases not matched to a gene; V was cut back by 1 base and J by 15 bases. The CDR3 sequence is CASSLVSTGVFF. DNA of the CDR3: TGTGCCAGCAGCTTAGTTTCCACAGGGGTGTTCTTC. The whole variable domain, filled in from reference TRBV7-9 and TRBJ2-1, reads DTGVSQNPRHKITKRGQNVTFRCDPISEHNRLYWYRQTLGQGPEFLTYFQNEAQLEKSRLLSDRFSAERPKGSFSTLEIQRTEQGDSAMYLCASSLVSTGVFFGPGTRLTVL.

V and J are TRBV7-3 and TRBJ2-2; D remains unclear. The CDR3 has 16 amino acids. Germline lookup yields CDR1 SGHTA and CDR2 FQGTGA. Trimming stripped 5 bases from V and 6 bases from J, with 19 bases between. The CDR3 reads CASSRHETVQAGELFF. CDR3 coding DNA: TGTGCCAGCAGCCGGCACGAGACGGTTCAGGCCGGGGAGCTGTTTTTT.

J is TRBJ1-2 and V is TRBV11-2; D not resolved. Germline CDR1 reads SGHAT; CDR2 reads FQNNGV. V lost 4 bases, J lost 3 bases, and 9 bases lay in between. The CDR3 length is 13 residues. The CDR3 region is CASSSRTYYGYTF. DNA of the CDR3: TGTGCCAGCAGCTCCCGTACTTACTATGGCTACACCTTC.

The rearrangement links TRBV5-6 to TRBJ2-7; TRBD1 matches at 10 bases. Trimming took 4 bases from V and 4 from J; bases not matched to a gene: 14. Germline values: CDR1 SGHDT, CDR2 YYEEEE. The CDR3 sequence is 17 residues long. CDR3 DNA: TGTGCCAGCAGCCCCCTTGGTTCGGGACAGGGGATGTACGAGCAGTACTTC. Protein: CASSPLGSGQGMYEQYF.

This clonotype turned up a few times. The J gene is TRBJ2-7, the V gene TRBV2; D gene ambiguous. The CDR3 sequence is 12 residues long. V was shortened by 4 bases and J by 5 bases, with 9 bases between the two germline ends. Germline V gene data show CDR1 as SNHLY and CDR2 as FYNNEI. CDR3 sequence (DNA): TGTGCCAGCAGTGGCACGTCGAACGAGCAGTACTTC. Translated: CASSGTSNEQYF.

The V and J genes are TRBV15 and TRBJ1-2; a weak D match, TRBD1 (5 bases). Deletions cut 4 bases from V and 0 bases from J, with 18 bases between. The CDR3 is made up of 17 amino acids. The germline V gene encodes CDR1 LNHNV and CDR2 YYDKDF (reference sequence). Written as DNA, the CDR3 is TGTGCCACCAGCAAAGGCTCGGCAGGGAAATCTAACTATGGCTACACCTTC. It translates to CATSKGSAGKSNYGYTF.

The genes are TRBV30 and TRBJ1-5; D perhaps matches TRBD1 (5 bases). Between the trimmed V and J ends, which lost 2 bases and 7 bases, there was a span of 12 bases. From germline, CDR1 is GTSNPN and CDR2 SVGIG (reference sequence). This CDR3 region has 13 residues. The CDR3 nucleotides read TGTGCCTGGAGTAGGGGAGAAAAACAGCCCCAGCATTTT. As protein: CAWSRGEKQPQHF. Filled out from reference TRBV30 and TRBJ1-5, the complete variable domain reads SQTIHQWPATLVQPVGSPLSLECTVEGTSNPNLYWYRQAAGRGLQLLFYSVGIGQISSEVPQNLSASRPQDRQFILSSKKLLLSDSGFYLCAWSRGEKQPQHFGDGTRLSIL.